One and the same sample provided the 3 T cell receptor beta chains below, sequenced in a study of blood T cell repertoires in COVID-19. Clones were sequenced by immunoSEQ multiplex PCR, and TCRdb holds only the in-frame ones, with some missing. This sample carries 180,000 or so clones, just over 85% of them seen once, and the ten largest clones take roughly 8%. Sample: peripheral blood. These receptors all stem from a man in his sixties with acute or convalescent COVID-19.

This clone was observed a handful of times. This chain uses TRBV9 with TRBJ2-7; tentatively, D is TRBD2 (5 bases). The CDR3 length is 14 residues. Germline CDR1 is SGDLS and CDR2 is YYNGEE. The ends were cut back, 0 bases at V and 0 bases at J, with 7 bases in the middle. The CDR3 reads CASSVDGNSYEQYF. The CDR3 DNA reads TGTGCCAGCAGCGTAGACGGGAACTCCTACGAGCAGTACTTC.

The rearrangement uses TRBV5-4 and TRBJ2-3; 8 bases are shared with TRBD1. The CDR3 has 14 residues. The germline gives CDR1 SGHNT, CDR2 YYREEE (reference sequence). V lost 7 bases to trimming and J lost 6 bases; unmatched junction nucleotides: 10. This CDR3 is CASRRTGSVDTQYF. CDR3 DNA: TGTGCCAGCCGGCGGACAGGGTCTGTTGATACGCAGTATTTT.

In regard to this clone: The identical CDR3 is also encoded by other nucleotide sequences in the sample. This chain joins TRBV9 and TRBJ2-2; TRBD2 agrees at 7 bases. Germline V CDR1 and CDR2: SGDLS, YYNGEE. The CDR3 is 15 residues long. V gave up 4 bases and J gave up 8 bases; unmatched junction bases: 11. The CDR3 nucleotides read TGTGCCAGCAGCAGCCGGGACTATTTCCCTGGGGAGCTGTTTTTT. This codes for CASSSRDYFPGELFF.